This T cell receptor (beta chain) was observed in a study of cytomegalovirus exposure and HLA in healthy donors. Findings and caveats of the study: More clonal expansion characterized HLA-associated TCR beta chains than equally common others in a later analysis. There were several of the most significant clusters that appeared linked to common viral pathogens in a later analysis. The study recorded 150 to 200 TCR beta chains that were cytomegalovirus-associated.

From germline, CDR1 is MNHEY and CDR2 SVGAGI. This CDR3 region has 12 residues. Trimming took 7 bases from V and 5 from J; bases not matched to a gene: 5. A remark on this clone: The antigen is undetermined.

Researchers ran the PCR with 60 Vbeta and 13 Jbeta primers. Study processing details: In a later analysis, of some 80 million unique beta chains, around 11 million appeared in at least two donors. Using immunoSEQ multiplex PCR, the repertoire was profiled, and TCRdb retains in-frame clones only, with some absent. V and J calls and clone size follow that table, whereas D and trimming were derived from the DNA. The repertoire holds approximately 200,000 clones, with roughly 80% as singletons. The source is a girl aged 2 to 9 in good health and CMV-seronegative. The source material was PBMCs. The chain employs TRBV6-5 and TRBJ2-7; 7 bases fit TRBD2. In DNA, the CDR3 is TGTGCCAGCACCCAGCGGGGAGACGAGCAGTACTTC. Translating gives CASTQRGDEQYF.